This TCR beta chain was recorded in a study of T-cell memory formation after mild COVID-19. Germline values: CDR1 ENHRY, CDR2 SYGVKD. Trimming pared 10 bases from V and 4 bases from J, leaving 12 bases between. The CDR3 covers 12 residues. TCRdb redid the calling of the 5' RACE reads with MiXCR, one entry per CDR3 protein. The sample lists a few hundred thousand distinct CDR3 sequences; about 15% were seen once. Study-level findings and limits: For contracting clones, CD4+ ones sat mainly in CM and EM, CD8+ in EMRA. Whether second-wave clones peaking at day 37 were SARS-CoV-2 specific went unconfirmed.

Worth noting for this clonotype: Its antigen remains unidentified.

This TCR derives from a man aged 18 to 30 who had mild COVID-19 (a few samples of this study predate the infection). Cell type and time point are not known. The sequencing sample was made of PBMCs or a T cell subset sorted from them (not recorded which). The chain is built from TRBV10-3 and TRBJ2-3, with D possibly TRBD2 on 5 matching bases. The CDR3 DNA reads TGTGCCACCCGGGGAAGGCCAGATACGCAGTATTTT. It yields the protein CATRGRPDTQYF.